This T cell receptor beta chain was sequenced in a study of cytomegalovirus exposure and HLA in healthy donors (dated by TCRdb to 2016 to 2017). For the wider study: In an earlier analysis of about 560 of the donors, under 300 Gb of sequence data and just under 120 million unique TCR beta sequences from about 179 million T cells were reported. Roughly 320 gigabases of sequencing data and around 85 million unique TCR sequences made up an early release that covered around 640 HLA-typed donors. Among the roughly 390 genotyped donors, roughly 80% belonged to the genetic ancestry cluster associated with self-reported Caucasian donors. The study aimed to test whether signatures of past pathogen exposure could be identified by cataloging public T cell receptors. The T cell repertoires of 670 or so subjects were profiled by immunosequencing and related to cytomegalovirus serostatus. A separate validation cohort of approximately 130 different subjects was used in addition to the roughly 670-subject first cohort. To predict cytomegalovirus infection status, the study combined high-throughput TCR immunosequencing, statistical association of individual TCRs with disease status, and machine learning. A later analysis re-analyzed previously published TCR beta repertoires from 650 to 800 donors and added high-resolution HLA genotyping to study TCR occurrence patterns. The later analysis used no new phenotypic data to find candidate immune exposures, relying instead on TCR beta sequences and their occurrence across donors. An earlier analysis of approximately 580 of the donors used high-throughput TCR beta sequencing to judge whether each TCR beta V gene segment behaved as functional or pseudogenic. Donor age, sex, ethnicity and CMV serostatus were compiled alongside the repertoire data. Genome-wide SNP genotypes for about 60% of the 666 donors were used in a later genetic analysis, which treated that subset as a discovery cohort. All discovery cohort repertoires had been generated using a single sequencing platform. HLA typing covered class I and class II loci at four-digit resolution. The number of typed donors differed by locus: roughly 620-640 for A, B, C, DRB1 and DQB1; about 520 for DQA1; fewer than 610 for DPA1; and around 450 for DPB1. Roughly 5 DR-DQ haplotypes were treated as single units for association and clustering because of strong linkage in the cohort. On average, over 200,000 unique TCR beta nucleotide sequences were sequenced per donor among 300 to 500 genotyped donors of the cohort, with roughly 20% of those sequences being non-productive.

Trimming at the junction amounts to 4 bases on V and 0 bases on J, and the germline ends lie 14 bases apart. CDR1 is given as SGDLS and CDR2 as YYNGEE, both from the germline V gene. The CDR3 has 15 amino acids, counting the end cysteine and phenylalanine. Only CDR3 DNA is held: 45 bases, read in frame from base 1. The cohort was made up of 500 to 800 healthy bone marrow donors. Cohort members were all nominally healthy when sampled, although unrecorded immune exposures were likely present. The donor tested CMV seronegative, placing the donor among the 350 or so seronegative members of the cohort. Every donor gave a peripheral blood sample, and the peripheral blood mononuclear cells from that sample were used for TCR beta sequencing. The Qiagen DNeasy Blood Extraction Kit was used to extract genomic DNA from the blood cell samples. Study-wide conclusions, independent of this receptor: In the study, 164 TCR beta chains were listed as associated with cytomegalovirus. Roughly uniform sequencing depth across donors was assumed in presence/absence analyses, although this assumption may not hold. A cluster of highly shared sequence variants was judged likely to be a technical artifact of the sequencing pipeline. When HLA alleles, especially DR and DQ, strongly co-occurred, TCR associations were difficult to assign to individual alleles. Linkage disequilibrium might explain the correlated functional status among segregating V segments, but an unknown experimental factor could not be excluded. CMV serostatus was the only immune exposure information available for the cohort. In both the original and validation cohorts, the classifier was reported to diagnose cytomegalovirus status with high specificity and sensitivity. While some public TCRs were present in many individuals, most TCR sequences turned up only very rarely across donors. Several of the top co-occurrence clusters appeared to be linked to parvovirus B19, influenza, CMV and Epstein-Barr virus, according to a later analysis. An earlier analysis of some 590 of the donors showed that most TCR beta V segments appeared in productive rearrangements either about 87% or about 30% of the time, which broadly matched IMGT annotations. In a later analysis, around 17,000 TCR beta sequences were associated with specific HLA alleles at a false discovery rate of 0.05. The authors suggested that the approach could potentially be generalized to other disease states and immunological phenotypes. Some IMGT-functional V segments, including TRBV6-2 and TRBV6-3, could not be distinguished by the 87-base-pair reads and were therefore excluded. Because some donors lacked HLA typing at each locus, the association tests relied only on the typed subset. A further reported finding was that TCR beta sequences accurately predicted the HLA-A and HLA-B alleles for most subjects in the first cohort. A later genetic analysis associated a missense DCLRE1C variant with V-gene and J-gene trimming of TCR beta chains, and an independent cohort replicated the association. Most CMV-associated TCR beta chains appeared to be HLA-restricted in a later analysis, and the HLA associations seemed to be driven largely by CMV exposure. A few of the identified cytomegalovirus-associated TCR beta chains were confirmed in vitro to be specific for cytomegalovirus antigens. A later genetic analysis reported fewer N-insertions in productive TCRs among donors in an Asian-associated ancestry cluster than the roughly 640-donor mean. In a later analysis, HLA-associated TCR beta chains showed more clonal expansion and lower generation probabilities than non-associated chains that were equally common. According to a later analysis, TCR association rates differed among HLA loci, with DRB1 alleles showing the most associated TCRs and HLA-C alleles showing the fewest. About 17 rarely observed V segments, including chromosome 9 orphons, were excluded from the earlier analysis of several hundred of the donors because counts were too low. Only TCR beta chains were sequenced in this cohort, and the absence of alpha or paired-chain data limited detectable features.

The library was built by means of the immunoSEQ multiplex PCR assay. For the multiplex PCR, a mixture combining 60 forward primers for TCR Vbeta segments and 13 reverse primers for TCR Jbeta segments was used. Amplification of the CDR3 region of rearranged TCR beta genes was performed with a multiplex PCR assay on genomic DNA. The Illumina HiSeq System was used to sequence the amplified TCR beta libraries as 87-base-pair reads. Regarding the original processing steps: A later analysis counted about 82 million unique TCR beta chains across the approximately 700 repertoires, and roughly 10 million of these chains were shared by at least two donors. A nearest-neighbor algorithm error-corrected the raw reads and collapsed the reads into unique sequences, merging closely related sequences to remove PCR and sequencing errors. CDR3 sequences were aligned to IMGT reference sequences to assign V, D and J gene segments. For a sequence to be retained, a match of at least six nucleotides was required to both a V gene segment and a J gene segment. Rearrangements were classified as productive when the CDR3 lacked stop codons and remained in frame with V and J, and all other rearrangements were classified as non-productive. Following IMGT convention, CDR3 was defined as the stretch from the second conserved V-encoded cysteine to the conserved J-encoded phenylalanine. The earlier analysis of some 600 of the donors excluded sequences that lacked an unambiguous match to a single V gene segment. An earlier analysis of several hundred of the donors called V segments functional above 56.7% productive rearrangements and segregating when the between-donor standard deviation exceeded 5%. A statistical classification framework was built for diagnosing cytomegalovirus status from the catalog of TCR beta chain sequences. A later analysis assigned V and J genes by comparing TCR nucleotide sequences with IMGT/GENE-DB human TR gene sequences. A later analysis assigned CDR3 sequences and most-parsimonious VDJ recombination scenarios with the TCRdist pipeline. In a later analysis, each TCR beta chain was defined by its CDR3 amino acid sequence together with its V-gene family, and reads lacking a unique V-gene family were excluded. To address suspected cross-contamination and a sequencing artifact, a later analysis removed roughly 640 highly shared, low-generation-probability nucleotide sequences. In a later analysis, a clonal expansion index for each public chain was calculated from normalized within-repertoire ranks of inferred template counts. Generation probabilities in a later analysis came from a VDJ recombination model fitted to out-of-frame rearrangements, and those results were checked against IGoR. A later analysis scored TCR-TCR, TCR-HLA and TCR-CMV co-occurrence with hypergeometric tests, applying a repertoire-size bias correction to TCR pairs. False discovery rates were estimated in a later analysis by permuting HLA or CMV assignments 20 times. In a later analysis, co-occurring TCRs were grouped using DBSCAN, and TCRdist sequence similarity was added for clustering within HLA-allele-positive subsets. Co-occurrence clustering excluded repertoires with fewer than 30,000 or more than 120,000 public chains, plus five with anomalous nucleotide sharing. TCRdb limited this immuneACCESS table to in-frame rearrangements with V and J called. A share of clones is missing; checked studies link under half to unresolved V genes, and the rest is unexplained. V and J calls plus clone size are reproduced from that table; the DNA served to infer D and trimming. In this sample the table shows about 200,000 clones, approximately 79% of which occur a single time. The ten largest make up about 1.8% of the sample.

A few counts support this clone. Its antigen is still unknown. Within one base of it there is no much larger clone, and no base qualities were kept. The rearrangement combines TRBV9 with TRBJ2-7, with TRBD1 tentatively as D gene (6 bases match). This TCR was recovered from a man aged 45-65 years in good health and CMV-seronegative. Material: PBMCs. The nucleotide sequence reads as follows: TGTGCCAGCAGCCCAGAGGGGGAGATCTCCTACGAGCAGTACTTC. The resulting protein is CASSPEGEISYEQYF.